The entry below gives a single TCR beta chain sequence along with its context. Some clones are missing from TCRdb's copy, which holds only in-frame ones; the method was immunoSEQ multiplex PCR. The sample consists of approximately 2.5 million clones, 93% of them appearing once. These data are taken from a study of shared clonotypes between healthy human individuals. The sample comprised naive CD4+ T cells from PBMCs. The subset was: CD45RA+ positively selected. The TCR was taken from a man between 18 and 35 years old in good health. Some clones in this sample may be carry-over from other donors' samples.

CDR3 protein: CASSRTSGLPAFF. The CDR3 region has the DNA TGCGCCAGCAGCCGCACCAGCGGATTACCCGCGTTCTTC. The chain combines TRBV5-1 with TRBJ2-1; a possible D gene is TRBD2 (5 bases). The CDR3 consists of 13 residues. Per germline, CDR1 SGHRS and CDR2 YFSETQ. V lost 4 bases to trimming and J lost 15 bases, with 20 bases between them.